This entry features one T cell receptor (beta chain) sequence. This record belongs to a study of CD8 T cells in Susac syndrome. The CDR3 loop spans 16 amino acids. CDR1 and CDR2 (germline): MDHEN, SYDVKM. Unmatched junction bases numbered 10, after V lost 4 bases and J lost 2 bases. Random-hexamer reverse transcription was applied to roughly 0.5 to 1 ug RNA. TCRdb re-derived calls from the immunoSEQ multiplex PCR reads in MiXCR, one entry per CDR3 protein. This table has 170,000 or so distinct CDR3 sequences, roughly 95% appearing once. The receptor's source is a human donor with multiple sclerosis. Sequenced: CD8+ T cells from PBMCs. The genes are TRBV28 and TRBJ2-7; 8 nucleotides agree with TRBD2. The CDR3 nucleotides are TGTGCCAGCAGTTACGCCCCACTAGCGGACCCCTACGAGCAGTACTTC. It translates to CASSYAPLADPYEQYF.